What follows are 5 T cell receptor beta chains derived from one specimen sequenced in a study of T cells in Graves' hyperthyroidism and ophthalmopathy (dated by TCRdb to between 2019 and 2020). Libraries came from multiplex PCR. These reads were obtained on an Illumina HiSeq 2000. The TCR beta CDR3 regions were amplified from RNA transcripts. A first-round RT-PCR of the TCR CDR3 used the HTBI primer set with the Qiagen OneStep RT-PCR kit. Starting from the raw public reads, TCRdb applied fastp trimming at Q25, assembled clones with MiXCR and retained in-frame beta chains. Each CDR3 protein gets just one entry, which takes the most common genes and DNA from the rows behind it. The sample includes roughly 530,000 distinct CDR3 sequences, with roughly 18% observed a single time. The ten largest clones capture approximately 16% of the sample. The material sequenced was blood. All receptors come from a woman aged 18-29 years with Graves' ophthalmopathy.

The V call is TRBV20-1, the J call TRBJ1-1, with TRBD1 as a possible D gene (5 bases). The CDR3 sequence is 14 residues long. V dropped 0 bases and J dropped 6 bases, with 14 bases sitting between them. CDR1 and CDR2 (germline): DFQATT, SNEGSKA (reference sequence). Here the CDR3 DNA reads TGCAGTGCTAGAGATATCGGGGGAAGAGCTGAAGCTTTCTTT. Its protein product is CSARDIGGRAEAFF.

Ten or more counts support this clonotype. The CDR3 region is CATGDLAKDGYTF. In nucleotides, the CDR3 is TGTGCCACCGGCGATTTGGCTAAAGATGGCTACACCTTC. The chain couples TRBV6-1 to TRBJ1-2; D not certain. V shed 10 bases and J shed 6 bases, with 18 bases lying between them. Per the germline V gene, CDR1 is MNHNS and CDR2 is SASEGT. CDR3 size: 13 residues.

V and J are TRBV6-1 and TRBJ2-7; either TRBD1 or TRBD2 may supply D (5 bases each). Trimming stripped 5 bases from V and 9 bases from J, with 11 bases between. Germline V gene data show CDR1 as MNHNS and CDR2 as SASEGT. The CDR3 length is 11 residues. The CDR3 DNA sequence: TGTGCCAGCAGTTGGGGGTCCGTGCAGTACTTC. Its translation is CASSWGSVQYF.

In its sample, this clonotype was seen many times. The CDR3 sequence: CASFSGETQYF. DNA for the CDR3: TGTGCCAGCTTTAGCGGGGAGACCCAGTACTTC. The chain uses TRBV2 and TRBJ2-5; TRBD2 aligns across 7 bases. Germline V lookup: CDR1 SNHLY, CDR2 FYNNEI. Germline trimming cut 8 bases from V and 5 bases from J; bases unmatched to any gene: 2. This CDR3 has 11 amino acids.

This clonotype was counted only a few times. This chain uses TRBV5-6 with TRBJ1-2; maybe TRBD1 (5 bases). The germline V gene has CDR1 SGHDT and CDR2 YYEEEE. This CDR3 region has 13 residues. The germline V and J ends were trimmed by 0 bases and 7 bases, with 10 bases remaining between them. The CDR3 DNA is TGTGCCAGCAGCTTGGTGGGGGGAGGTGGCTACACCTTC. Its protein product is CASSLVGGGGYTF.